This T cell receptor (beta chain) was captured by sequencing in a study of OX40 agonist ivuxolimab in advanced cancers. Trimming left V 2 bases short and J 2 bases short, with 4 bases between. Per germline, CDR1 SGDLS and CDR2 YYNGEE. The CDR3 is 12 residues long. Here immunoSEQ multiplex PCR was the method, and the copy in TCRdb shows in-frame clones only, minus some. The repertoire has fewer than 80,000 clones, 75% to 85% of them found once; the top ten carry roughly 1.1%. The sequence came from an adult with an advanced solid tumor such as melanoma, head and neck, liver or kidney cancer. This chain joins TRBV9 and TRBJ1-2; D ambiguous. Source: CD4+ or CD8+ T cells sorted from blood, taken in a trial of the OX40 agonist ivuxolimab. CDR3 DNA sequence: TGTGCCAGCAGCGTGGACAACTATGGCTACACCTTC. Its translation is CASSVDNYGYTF.